The 30 T cell receptor beta chains below were found in one sample sequenced in a study of T cells after yellow fever vaccination (dated by TCRdb to the late 2010s). The library relied on 5' RACE. Instrument used: Illumina HiSeq 2500. TCRdb redid the processing of the public reads, applying fastp at Q25 and MiXCR, and retained in-frame beta chains. Rows matching on CDR3 protein sequence are summarized as one entry with the most common DNA and genes. In this sample the table shows roughly 500,000 distinct CDR3 sequences, 15% to 20% of which occur a single time. The ten largest account for more than 13% of the sample. The treatment or condition label of this sample denotes: live attenuated yellow fever vaccine strain. The sample consisted of PBMCs, taken 15 days after the yellow fever booster vaccination. The receptors shown here come from a man between 25 and 39 years old who received the YFV17D yellow fever vaccine.

This clonotype was counted between two and nine times. The chain carries TRBV5-5 and TRBJ1-1, with D possibly TRBD1 on 5 matching bases. The CDR3 covers 14 residues. Trimming left V 5 bases short and J 1 base short, with 12 bases between. CDR1 and CDR2 from the germline V gene are SGHKS and YYEKEE (reference sequence). CDR3 loop: CASRPGPTNTEAFF. The CDR3, as DNA: TGTGCCAGCAGACCGGGACCGACGAACACTGAAGCTTTCTTT.

The chain couples TRBV5-5 to TRBJ2-7; D is uncertain. Germline-derived CDR1 and CDR2 are SGHKS and YYEKEE (reference sequence). CDR3 length: 12 residues. V was cut by 2 bases and J by 2 bases, with 5 bases left in between. CDR3 sequence: CASSFATYEQYF. CDR3 coding DNA: TGTGCCAGCAGCTTTGCTACCTACGAGCAGTACTTC.

The CDR3, as DNA: TGTGCCAGCAGCTCGGCGGGACTAGCTTACGAGCAGTACTTC. Translating it yields CASSSAGLAYEQYF. The chain carries TRBV7-2 and TRBJ2-7, with TRBD2 matching 9 bases. The CDR3 is 14 amino acids. V lost 4 bases, J lost 4 bases, and 5 bases stayed unmatched. Germline-derived CDR1 and CDR2 are SGHTA and FQGNSA.

V gene TRBV7-9 combines with J gene TRBJ2-7; D is unresolved. The germline gives CDR1 SEHNR, CDR2 FQNEAQ (reference sequence). The CDR3 has 11 residues. The ends were cut back, 1 base at V and 8 bases at J, with 6 bases in the middle. CDR3 DNA: TGTGCCAGCAGCTTAGAGCCGAAGCAGTACTTC. Residues: CASSLEPKQYF.

The rearrangement links TRBV5-1 to TRBJ2-1, with TRBD1 matching over 9 bases. Germline V gene lookup returns CDR1 SGHRS and CDR2 YFSETQ. The CDR3 loop spans 15 amino acids. V gave up 4 bases and J gave up 3 bases; unmatched junction bases: 5. CDR3 DNA: TGCGCCAGCAGCCAGGGACAGGGTTTCTACAATGAGCAGTTCTTC. Protein: CASSQGQGFYNEQFF. Using reference TRBV5-1 and TRBJ2-1 for the parts outside the CDR3, the full variable domain is KAGVTQTPRYLIKTRGQQVTLSCSPISGHRSVSWYQQTPGQGLQFLFEYFSETQRNKGNFPGRFSGRQFSNSRSEMNVSTLELGDSALYLCASSQGQGFYNEQFFGPGTRLTVL.

The V gene is TRBV20-1, the J gene TRBJ2-3, with TRBD2 identical over 8 bases. Germline assignment: CDR1 DFQATT and CDR2 SNEGSKA (reference sequence). V lost 5 bases to trimming and J lost 0 bases; unmatched junction nucleotides: 4. The CDR3 length is 14 residues. The DNA for the CDR3 is TGCAGTGCTCGATTAGCGGGAAGCACAGATACGCAGTATTTT. Encoded protein: CSARLAGSTDTQYF.

This rearrangement joins TRBV7-6 to TRBJ2-3, with TRBD2 matching over 11 bases. This CDR3 is built from 16 residues. From germline, CDR1 is SGHVS and CDR2 FNYEAQ. The trim removed 2 bases at V and 7 bases at J, leaving 8 bases unmatched. The CDR3 protein is CASSLPRLAGTNTQYF. The CDR3 DNA reads TGTGCCAGCAGCTTACCCAGACTAGCGGGAACGAATACGCAGTATTTT.

The CDR3 sequence: CAWSAPTSGRSLGDTQYF. CDR3 DNA sequence: TGTGCCTGGAGCGCACCGACTAGCGGGAGGTCCCTAGGAGATACGCAGTATTTT. The chain has TRBV30 and TRBJ2-3, with 13 bases matching TRBD2. The CDR3 is 18 residues long. Losses at the gene ends were 3 bases for V and 5 bases for J; bases not matched to a gene: 14. The germline CDR1 and CDR2 sequences are GTSNPN and SVGIG (reference sequence).

This clonotype was counted only a few times. The rearrangement uses TRBV11-2 and TRBJ2-5; TRBD1 is a possible D gene (7 bases). Looked up from germline, CDR1 is SGHAT and CDR2 is FQNNGV. There are 18 residues in the CDR3. V gave up 4 bases and J gave up 0 bases, with 21 bases separating them. CDR3 in amino acids: CASSSTGKLALNQETQYF. The CDR3 nucleotides are TGTGCCAGCAGCTCGACAGGGAAACTAGCATTAAACCAAGAGACCCAGTACTTC.

The chain recombines TRBV12-3 or TRBV12-4 with TRBJ1-2; D is ambiguous. CDR3 length equals 12 residues. Trimming removed 7 bases at V and 7 bases at J, with 13 bases between. The CDR3 DNA reads as TGTGCCAGCACCCTCGAGAAGGCTGGCTACACCTTC. This sequence encodes CASTLEKAGYTF.

V gene TRBV6-4 combines with J gene TRBJ2-3, with 12 bases aligning to TRBD1. CDR1 MRHNA and CDR2 SNTAGT come from the germline V gene. The V gene end was trimmed by 3 bases and the J gene end by 1 base; junction bases not matched to a gene: 2. The CDR3 contains 16 residues. CDR3 in DNA: TGTGCCAGCAGTGATTGGGACAGGGGGCGCACAGATACGCAGTATTTT. This codes for CASSDWDRGRTDTQYF.

This clonotype was seen more than once but under ten times. The chain is built from TRBV12-5 and TRBJ2-7; tentatively, D is TRBD1 (6 bases). The CDR3 totals 13 residues. The germline V gene encodes CDR1 LGHNT and CDR2 FRNRAP. V lost 8 bases and J lost 0, with 11 bases in between. This chain's CDR3 is CASMEGGSYEQYF. The CDR3 DNA reads TGTGCTAGTATGGAAGGGGGCTCCTACGAGCAGTACTTC.

This clonotype was detected a few times. The chain joins TRBV29-1 to TRBJ1-1; 7 bases match TRBD1. Unmatched junction bases numbered 8, after V lost 5 bases and J lost 11 bases. The CDR3 spans 11 residues. Germline assignment: CDR1 SQVTM and CDR2 ANQGSEA. Written as DNA, the CDR3 is TGCAGCGTTTCCTGGGACAGTAGGGCTTTCTTT. Protein sequence: CSVSWDSRAFF.

This clonotype was picked up a small number of times. The chain couples TRBV5-1 to TRBJ1-6, with a tentative D call TRBD1 (5 bases). Germline-derived CDR1 and CDR2 are SGHRS and YFSETQ. This CDR3 contains 13 residues. V lost 4 bases to trimming and J lost 7 bases, with 9 bases between them. CDR3 in DNA: TGCGCCAGCAGCCTGGGGGAGAATTCACCCCTCCACTTT. It is translated as CASSLGENSPLHF.

Ten or more counts support this clonotype. This chain joins TRBV7-9 and TRBJ2-3; D is unclear. CDR3 length equals 13 residues. Deletions cut 1 base from V and 4 bases from J, with 6 bases between. CDR1 is SEHNR, CDR2 FQNEAQ, per germline (reference sequence). The CDR3 sequence: CASSLEVPDTQYF. Here the CDR3 DNA reads TGTGCCAGCAGCTTAGAAGTTCCAGATACGCAGTATTTT.

Only a few counts were recorded for this clonotype. This rearrangement joins TRBV12-3 or TRBV12-4 to TRBJ2-7, with 7 bases fitting TRBD1. CDR3 size: 13 residues. The V and J ends lost 4 bases and 5 bases, in that order; junction bases with no gene match: 5. CDR3 residues: CASSYRGLHEQYF. The CDR3 nucleotides read TGTGCCAGCAGTTACAGGGGTTTACACGAGCAGTACTTC.

In this sample, this clonotype turned up a few times. This chain uses TRBV7-9 with TRBJ2-7, with D unclear. Trimming left V 4 bases short and J 6 bases short, with 10 bases between. This CDR3 has 12 residues. Germline V gives CDR1 SEHNR, CDR2 FQNEAQ (reference sequence). In DNA, the CDR3 is TGTGCCAGCAGCTATGGACCCGGCGAGCAGTACTTC. Its protein is CASSYGPGEQYF.

The chain couples TRBV4-2 to TRBJ2-3, with D unclear. Trimming left V 0 bases short and J 3 bases short, with 10 bases between. Germline assignment: CDR1 LGHNA and CDR2 YNFKEQ. This CDR3 contains 15 residues. CDR3 sequence (DNA): TGTGCCAGCAGCCAAGAACCCCGACTGACAGATACGCAGTATTTT. This encodes CASSQEPRLTDTQYF.

This chain joins TRBV18 and TRBJ2-3, with D hard to call. This CDR3 is built from 14 residues. CDR1 is KGHSH and CDR2 is LQKENI in the germline V gene. V lost 2 bases and J lost 4, with 10 bases in between. CDR3 sequence reads: CASSPTQVPDTQYF. The DNA of the CDR3 is TGTGCCAGCTCACCAACTCAGGTTCCAGATACGCAGTATTTT.

V is TRBV10-3 and J is TRBJ2-3; tentatively, D is TRBD1 (5 bases). The CDR3 contains 12 residues. The germline V gene has CDR1 ENHRY and CDR2 SYGVKD. V was clipped by 2 bases and J by 7 bases, with 7 bases between them. In DNA form, the CDR3 reads TGTGCCATCAGTGAGGCAGGGAATACGCAGTATTTT. Its translation: CAISEAGNTQYF.

The V and J genes are TRBV29-1 and TRBJ2-7; no definite D call. CDR3 size: 11 residues. Per the germline V gene, CDR1 is SQVTM and CDR2 is ANQGSEA. Between the trimmed V and J ends, which lost 3 bases and 4 bases, there was a span of 7 bases. For the CDR3, the DNA is TGCAGCGTTGAGGCGCAATACGAGCAGTACTTC. Translating gives CSVEAQYEQYF.

This clonotype was observed a handful of times. This chain connects TRBV28 to TRBJ1-2; possible D gene TRBD1, 5 bases. V lost 7 bases and J 2 bases, leaving 14 bases between the germline ends. Germline V gene lookup returns CDR1 MDHEN and CDR2 SYDVKM. The CDR3 spans 14 residues. CDR3 protein: CASTLGRNNYGYTF. CDR3 DNA sequence: TGTGCCAGCACCTTGGGGCGCAACAACTATGGCTACACCTTC.

This clonotype showed up just a few times. The chain recombines TRBV20-1 with TRBJ1-5; unclear D gene. Germline V gene sequence: CDR1 DFQATT, CDR2 SNEGSKA (reference sequence). The CDR3 runs to 14 residues. V dropped 1 base and J dropped 0 bases, with 7 bases sitting between them. Here the CDR3 reads CSARAALSNQPQHF. Written as DNA, the CDR3 is TGCAGTGCTAGAGCAGCCCTTAGCAATCAGCCCCAGCATTTT.

In DNA, the CDR3 is TGTGCCAGCAGACCAGGGGCGTCCCCTGAAGCTTTCTTT. This sequence encodes CASRPGASPEAFF. The chain has TRBV27 and TRBJ1-1, with a tentative D call TRBD1 (6 bases). Germline V gene sequence: CDR1 MNHEY, CDR2 SMNVEV (reference sequence). This CDR3 region has 13 residues. V lost 6 bases, J lost 6 bases, and 14 bases lay in between.

This clonotype was found a few times. The DNA for the CDR3 is TGTGCCAGCAGCACTCGACAGGGTGGCACAGATACGCAGTATTTT. This encodes CASSTRQGGTDTQYF. V is TRBV28 and J is TRBJ2-3, with 7 bases aligning to TRBD1. V lost 6 bases and J lost 1; bases outside the gene matches: 7. The CDR3 loop spans 15 amino acids. Germline lookup yields CDR1 MDHEN and CDR2 SYDVKM.

The chain employs TRBV10-3 and TRBJ2-7; perhaps TRBD1 as D (5 bases). V was cut by 6 bases and J by 2 bases, with 11 bases left in between. Looked up from germline, CDR1 is ENHRY and CDR2 is SYGVKD. This CDR3 contains 13 residues. The CDR3 sequence is CAISQDTAYEQYF. The CDR3 DNA reads as TGTGCCATCAGCCAGGACACGGCCTACGAGCAGTACTTC.

This clonotype was found a few times. The chain joins TRBV29-1 to TRBJ2-3; no reliable D call. This CDR3 spans 12 amino acids. V was shortened by 3 bases and J by 10 bases, with 14 bases between the two germline ends. Germline-derived CDR1 and CDR2 are SQVTM and ANQGSEA. CDR3 protein: CSVEISLGSQYF. The CDR3 region has the DNA TGCAGCGTTGAGATTTCCCTGGGGTCGCAGTATTTT.

In its sample, this clonotype was seen a few times. The chain joins TRBV10-2 to TRBJ1-2, with D unresolved. V was pared by 6 bases and J by 3 bases, with 8 bases between. Looked up from germline, CDR1 is WSHSY and CDR2 is SAAADI. This CDR3 spans 12 amino acids. The CDR3 loop reads CASRELDYGYTF. CDR3 in DNA: TGCGCCAGCAGAGAGCTAGACTATGGCTACACCTTC.

The CDR3, as DNA: TGTGCCAGCCGACTAGCGGGGCTGGGCTCCTACGAGCAGTACTTC. Its translation is CASRLAGLGSYEQYF. This rearrangement joins TRBV27 to TRBJ2-7; 11 bases agree with TRBD2. Trimming at V came to 8 bases and at J to 0 bases, leaving 6 bases not matched to a gene. CDR3 size: 15 residues. Germline V lookup: CDR1 MNHEY, CDR2 SMNVEV (reference sequence).

This chain uses TRBV7-2 with TRBJ2-1; D ambiguous. The CDR3 is made up of 12 amino acids. Trimming shortened V by 2 bases and J by 5 bases, and 4 bases separated the two germline ends. Germline V lookup: CDR1 SGHTA, CDR2 FQGNSA. The CDR3 region is CASSLSNNEQFF. The CDR3 DNA sequence: TGTGCCAGCAGCTTAAGTAACAATGAGCAGTTCTTC.